This T cell receptor beta chain was captured by sequencing in a study of blood T cell repertoires in COVID-19. Study background: Samples taken during acute and convalescent COVID-19 were collected in the United States, Italy and Spain. T cells, B-cell-depleted T cells, or PBMCs provided the cDNA or gDNA that served as material.

Sequencing used immunoSEQ multiplex PCR; TCRdb keeps in-frame clones, though not all of them. Of 160,000 or so clones in the sample, 70% to 90% were seen once. V was cut by 7 bases and J by 2 bases, with 10 bases left in between. The CDR3 totals 13 residues. The germline V gene has CDR1 MNHEY and CDR2 SVGAGI. This TCR was sampled from a human donor in a cohort sampled during active COVID-19. The specimen sequenced was peripheral blood. The rearrangement links TRBV6-5 to TRBJ2-3, with D possibly being TRBD2 (5 bases). CDR3 nucleotide sequence: TGTGCCAGCATAACGGGGAACACAGATACGCAGTATTTT. This translates into CASITGNTDTQYF.